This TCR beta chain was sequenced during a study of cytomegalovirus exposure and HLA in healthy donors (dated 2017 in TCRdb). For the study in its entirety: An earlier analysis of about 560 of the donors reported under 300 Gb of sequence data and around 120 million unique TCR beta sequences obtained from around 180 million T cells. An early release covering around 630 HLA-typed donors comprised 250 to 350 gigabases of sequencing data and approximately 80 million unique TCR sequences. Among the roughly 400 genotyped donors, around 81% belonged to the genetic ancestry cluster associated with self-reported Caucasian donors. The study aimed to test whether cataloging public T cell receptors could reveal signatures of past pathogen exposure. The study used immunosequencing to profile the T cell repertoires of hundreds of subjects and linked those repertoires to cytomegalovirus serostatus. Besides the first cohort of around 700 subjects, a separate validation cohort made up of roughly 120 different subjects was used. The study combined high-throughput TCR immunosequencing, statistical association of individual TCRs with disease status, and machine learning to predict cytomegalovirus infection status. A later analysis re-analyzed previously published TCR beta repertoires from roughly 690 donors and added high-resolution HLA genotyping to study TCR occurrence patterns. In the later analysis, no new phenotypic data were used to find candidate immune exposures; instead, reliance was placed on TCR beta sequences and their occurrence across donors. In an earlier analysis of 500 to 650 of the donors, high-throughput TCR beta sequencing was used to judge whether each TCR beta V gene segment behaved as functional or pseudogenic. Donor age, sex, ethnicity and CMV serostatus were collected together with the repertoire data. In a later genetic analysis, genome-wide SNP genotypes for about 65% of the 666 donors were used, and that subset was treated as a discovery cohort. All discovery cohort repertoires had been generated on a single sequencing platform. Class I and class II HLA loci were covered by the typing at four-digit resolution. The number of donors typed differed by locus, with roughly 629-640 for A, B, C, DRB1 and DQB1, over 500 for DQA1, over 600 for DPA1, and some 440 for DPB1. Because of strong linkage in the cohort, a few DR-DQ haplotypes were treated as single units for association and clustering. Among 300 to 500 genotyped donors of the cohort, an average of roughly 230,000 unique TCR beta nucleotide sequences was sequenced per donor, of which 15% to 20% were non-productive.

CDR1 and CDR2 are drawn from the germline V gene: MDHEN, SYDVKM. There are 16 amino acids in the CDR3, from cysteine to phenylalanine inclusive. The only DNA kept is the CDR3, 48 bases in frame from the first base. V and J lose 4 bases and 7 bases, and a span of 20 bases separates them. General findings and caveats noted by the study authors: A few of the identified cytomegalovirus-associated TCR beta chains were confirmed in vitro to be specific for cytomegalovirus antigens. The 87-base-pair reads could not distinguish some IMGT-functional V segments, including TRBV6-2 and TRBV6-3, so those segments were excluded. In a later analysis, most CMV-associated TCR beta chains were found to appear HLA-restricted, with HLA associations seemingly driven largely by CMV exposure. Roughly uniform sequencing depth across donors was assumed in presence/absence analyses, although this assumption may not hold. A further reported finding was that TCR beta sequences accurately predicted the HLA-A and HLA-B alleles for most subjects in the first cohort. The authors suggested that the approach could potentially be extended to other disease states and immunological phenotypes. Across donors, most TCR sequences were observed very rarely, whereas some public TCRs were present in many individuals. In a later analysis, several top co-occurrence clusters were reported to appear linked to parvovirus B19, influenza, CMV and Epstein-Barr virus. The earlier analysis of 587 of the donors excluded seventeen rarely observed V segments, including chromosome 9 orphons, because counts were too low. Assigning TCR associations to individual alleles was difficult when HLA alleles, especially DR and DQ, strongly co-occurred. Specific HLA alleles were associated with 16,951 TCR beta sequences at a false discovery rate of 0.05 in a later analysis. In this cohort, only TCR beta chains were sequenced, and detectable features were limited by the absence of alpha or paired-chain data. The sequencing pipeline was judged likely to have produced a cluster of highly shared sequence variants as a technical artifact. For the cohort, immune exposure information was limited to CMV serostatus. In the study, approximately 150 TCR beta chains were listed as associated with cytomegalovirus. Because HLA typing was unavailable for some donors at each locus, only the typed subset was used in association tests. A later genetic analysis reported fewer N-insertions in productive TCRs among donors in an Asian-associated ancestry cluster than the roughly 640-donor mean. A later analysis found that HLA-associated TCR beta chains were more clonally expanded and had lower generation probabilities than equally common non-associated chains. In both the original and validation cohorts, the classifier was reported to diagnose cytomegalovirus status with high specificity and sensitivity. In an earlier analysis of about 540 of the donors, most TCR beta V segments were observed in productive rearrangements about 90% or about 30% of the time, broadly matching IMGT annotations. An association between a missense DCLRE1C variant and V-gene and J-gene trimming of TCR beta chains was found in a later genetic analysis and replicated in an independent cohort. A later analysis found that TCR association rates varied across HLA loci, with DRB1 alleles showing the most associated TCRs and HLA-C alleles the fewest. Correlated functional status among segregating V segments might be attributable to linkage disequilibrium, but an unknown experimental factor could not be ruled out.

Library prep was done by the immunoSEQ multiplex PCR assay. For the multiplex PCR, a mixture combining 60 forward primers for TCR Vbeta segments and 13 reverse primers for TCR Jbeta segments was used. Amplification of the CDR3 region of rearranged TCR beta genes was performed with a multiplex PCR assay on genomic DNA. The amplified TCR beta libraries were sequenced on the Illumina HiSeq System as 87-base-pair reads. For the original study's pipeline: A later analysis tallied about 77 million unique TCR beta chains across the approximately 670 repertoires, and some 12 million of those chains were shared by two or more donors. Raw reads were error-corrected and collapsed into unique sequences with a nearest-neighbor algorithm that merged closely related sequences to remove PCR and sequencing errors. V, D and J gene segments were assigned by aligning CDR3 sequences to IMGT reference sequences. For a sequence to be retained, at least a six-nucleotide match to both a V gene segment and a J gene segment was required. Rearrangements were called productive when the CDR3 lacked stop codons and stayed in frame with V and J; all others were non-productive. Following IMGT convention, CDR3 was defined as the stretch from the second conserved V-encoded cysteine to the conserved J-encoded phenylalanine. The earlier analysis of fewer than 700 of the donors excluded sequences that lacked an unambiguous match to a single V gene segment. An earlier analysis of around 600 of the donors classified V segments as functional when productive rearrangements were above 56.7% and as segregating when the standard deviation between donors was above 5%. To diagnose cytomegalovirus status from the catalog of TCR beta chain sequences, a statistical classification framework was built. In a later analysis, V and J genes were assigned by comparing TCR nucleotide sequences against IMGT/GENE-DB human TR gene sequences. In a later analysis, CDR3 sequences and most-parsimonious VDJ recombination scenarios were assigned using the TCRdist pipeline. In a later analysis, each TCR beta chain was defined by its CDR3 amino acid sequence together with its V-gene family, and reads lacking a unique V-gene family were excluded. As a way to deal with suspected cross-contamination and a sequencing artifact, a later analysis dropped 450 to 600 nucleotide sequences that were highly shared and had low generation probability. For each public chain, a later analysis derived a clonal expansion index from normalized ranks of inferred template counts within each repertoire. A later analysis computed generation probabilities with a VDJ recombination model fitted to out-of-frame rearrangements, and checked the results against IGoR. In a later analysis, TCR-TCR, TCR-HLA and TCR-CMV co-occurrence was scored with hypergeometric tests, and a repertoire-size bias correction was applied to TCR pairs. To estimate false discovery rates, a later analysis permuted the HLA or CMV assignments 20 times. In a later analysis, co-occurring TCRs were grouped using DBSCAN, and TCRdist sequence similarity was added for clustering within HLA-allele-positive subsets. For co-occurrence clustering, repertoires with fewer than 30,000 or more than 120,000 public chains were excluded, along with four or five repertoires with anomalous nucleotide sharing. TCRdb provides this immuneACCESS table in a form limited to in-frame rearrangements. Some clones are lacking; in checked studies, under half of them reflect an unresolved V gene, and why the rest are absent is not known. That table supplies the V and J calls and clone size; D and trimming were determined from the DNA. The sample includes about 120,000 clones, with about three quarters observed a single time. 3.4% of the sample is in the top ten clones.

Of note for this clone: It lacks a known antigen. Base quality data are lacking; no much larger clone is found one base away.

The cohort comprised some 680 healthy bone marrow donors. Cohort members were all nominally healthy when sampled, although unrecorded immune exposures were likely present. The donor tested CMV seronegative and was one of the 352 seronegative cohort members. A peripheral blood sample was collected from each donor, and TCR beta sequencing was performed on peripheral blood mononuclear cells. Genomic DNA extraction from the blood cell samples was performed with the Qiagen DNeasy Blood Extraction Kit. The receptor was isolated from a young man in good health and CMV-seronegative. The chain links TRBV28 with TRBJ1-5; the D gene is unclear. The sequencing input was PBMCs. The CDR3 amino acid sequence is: CASSSYGLGVGQPQHF. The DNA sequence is TGTGCCAGCAGTTCATACGGCCTTGGAGTCGGCCAGCCCCAGCATTTT.